The TCR beta chain under discussion was sequenced for a study of CD8 T cells in Susac syndrome. With 6 bases removed from V and 5 bases from J, the gap between germline ends came to 7 bases. CDR1 and CDR2 from the germline V gene are KGHDR and SFDVKD. This CDR3 region has 12 residues. With random hexamers, 0.5 to 1 ug RNA was reverse transcribed. TCRdb redid the calling of the immunoSEQ multiplex PCR reads with MiXCR, one entry per CDR3 protein. The table records about 210,000 distinct CDR3 sequences, around 95% of them present only once. The source is a human donor with multiple sclerosis. Sequencing was carried out using CD4+ T cells from PBMCs. The chain is built from TRBV24-1 and TRBJ2-1; D call uncertain. The CDR3 here is CATSRRNNEQFF. The CDR3 bases are TGTGCCACCAGTCGCCGAAACAATGAGCAGTTCTTC.